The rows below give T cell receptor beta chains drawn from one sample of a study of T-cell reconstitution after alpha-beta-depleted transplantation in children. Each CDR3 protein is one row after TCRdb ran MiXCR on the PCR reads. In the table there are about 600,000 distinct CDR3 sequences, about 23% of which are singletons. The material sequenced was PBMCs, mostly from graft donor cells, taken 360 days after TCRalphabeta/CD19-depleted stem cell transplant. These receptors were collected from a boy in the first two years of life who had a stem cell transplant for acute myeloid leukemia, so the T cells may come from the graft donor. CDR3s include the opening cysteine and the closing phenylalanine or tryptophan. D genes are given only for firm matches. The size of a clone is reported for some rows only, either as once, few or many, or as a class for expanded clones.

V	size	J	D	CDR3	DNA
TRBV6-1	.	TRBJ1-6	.	CASTEGLGTFNSPLHF	TGTGCCAGCACCGAGGGGCTCGGGACGTTTAATTCACCCCTCCACTTT
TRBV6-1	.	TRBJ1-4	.	CASNVRSPSEKLFF	TGTGCCAGCAATGTCCGATCCCCCTCTGAAAAACTGTTTTTT
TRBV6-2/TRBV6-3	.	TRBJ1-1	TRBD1	CASSPNRDRAGTEAFF	TGTGCCAGCAGTCCCAACCGGGACAGGGCGGGAACTGAAGCTTTCTTT
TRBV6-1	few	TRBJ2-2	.	CASTPLDWRHTGELFF	TGTGCCAGCACTCCCCTCGACTGGCGGCACACCGGGGAGCTGTTTTTT
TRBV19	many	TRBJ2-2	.	CASSILGGGLRGTGELFF	TGTGCCAGTAGTATTCTTGGTGGGGGGCTCCGGGGGACCGGGGAGCTGTTTTTT
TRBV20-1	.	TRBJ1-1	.	CSARDGGRGYTEAFF	TGCAGTGCTAGAGATGGAGGAAGGGGATACACTGAAGCTTTCTTT
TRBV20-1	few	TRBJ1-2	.	CSARDPKLTTNYGYTF	TGCAGTGCTAGAGACCCGAAACTGACGACGAACTATGGCTACACCTTC
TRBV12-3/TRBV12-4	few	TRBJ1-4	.	CASSLRTTSGGEKLFF	TGTGCCAGCAGTTTACGGACCACCTCGGGAGGGGAAAAACTGTTTTTT
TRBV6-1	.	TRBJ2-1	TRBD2	CASKPVAGTAYNEQFF	TGTGCCAGCAAACCTGTAGCGGGGACTGCCTACAATGAGCAGTTCTTC
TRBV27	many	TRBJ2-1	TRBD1	CASRYGDRGNNEQFF	TGTGCCAGCAGGTATGGGGACAGGGGCAACAATGAGCAGTTCTTC
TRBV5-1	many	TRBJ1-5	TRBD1	CASSIGTDSNQPQHF	TGCGCCAGCAGCATAGGGACAGATAGCAATCAGCCCCAGCATTTT
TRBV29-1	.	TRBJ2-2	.	CSVEDRRGSGELFF	TGCAGCGTTGAAGATCGAAGAGGTTCCGGGGAGCTGTTTTTT
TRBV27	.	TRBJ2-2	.	CASSLGPAAGELFF	TGTGCCAGCAGTTTGGGACCTGCCGCCGGGGAGCTGTTTTTT
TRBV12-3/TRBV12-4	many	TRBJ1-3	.	CATGILFSGNTIYF	TGTGCCACCGGGATCCTATTCTCTGGAAACACCATATATTTT
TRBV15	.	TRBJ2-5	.	CATSRDRGIRGRETQYF	TGTGCCACCAGCAGAGATCGCGGAATACGGGGGCGGGAGACCCAGTACTTC
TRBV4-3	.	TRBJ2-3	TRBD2	CASSQGQRESTDTQYF	TGCGCCAGCAGCCAAGGTCAGCGGGAGAGCACAGATACGCAGTATTTT
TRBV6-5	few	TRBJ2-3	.	CASSYSKLGIGEQYF	TGTGCCAGCAGTTACTCGAAATTGGGAATCGGTGAGCAGTATTTT
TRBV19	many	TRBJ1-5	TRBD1	CASSRQGAGSNQPQHF	TGTGCCAGTAGTAGACAGGGGGCAGGGAGCAATCAGCCCCAGCATTTT
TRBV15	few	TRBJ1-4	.	CATSRVGTIREKLFF	TGTGCCACCAGCAGAGTAGGGACCATCCGTGAAAAACTGTTTTTT
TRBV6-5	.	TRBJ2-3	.	CASSYVGGAGDTQYF	TGTGCCAGCAGTTATGTTGGCGGGGCGGGGGATACGCAGTATTTT
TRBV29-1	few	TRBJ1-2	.	CSVGPGDVRSNYGYTF	TGCAGCGTTGGTCCGGGGGACGTACGTTCTAACTATGGCTACACCTTC
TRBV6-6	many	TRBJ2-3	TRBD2	CATTGGPYTDTQYF	TGTGCCACTACGGGGGGGCCCTACACAGATACGCAGTATTTT
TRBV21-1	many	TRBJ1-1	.	CASSLTFMNTEAFF	TGTGCCAGCAGTCTTACATTTATGAACACTGAAGCTTTCTTT
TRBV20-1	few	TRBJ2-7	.	CSASGSPGPSYEQYF	TGCAGTGCATCCGGGAGCCCAGGCCCTTCTTACGAGCAGTACTTC
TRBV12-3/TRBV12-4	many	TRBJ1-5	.	CASSYHVQPQHF	TGTGCCAGCAGTTACCATGTTCAGCCCCAGCATTTT
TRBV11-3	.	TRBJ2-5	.	CASSLDPAVYQETQYF	TGTGCCAGCAGCTTAGATCCAGCGGTGTACCAAGAGACCCAGTACTTC
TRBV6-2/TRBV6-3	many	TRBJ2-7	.	CASSSEIYEQYF	TGTGCCAGCAGTTCAGAAATCTACGAGCAGTACTTC